A single sample is the source of the 21 T cell receptor beta chains below, sequenced in a study of T cell clones after liver transplantation. Repertoires were generated with immunoSEQ multiplex PCR, while TCRdb's copy carries only in-frame clones and drops some. The data contain 68,000 or so clones, roughly 80% of them singletons. The starting material was CD4+ T cells from blood, obtained before liver transplant. The receptors stem from a human donor who received a liver transplant.

The CDR3 DNA follows: TGTGCCAGCAGCTGGATTCCAAGGGCCGCCATGAACACTGAAGCTTTCTTT. Protein: CASSWIPRAAMNTEAFF. The V call is TRBV2, the J call TRBJ1-1; D is unresolved. The CDR3 covers 17 residues. The germline CDR1 and CDR2 sequences are SNHLY and FYNNEI. With 6 bases removed from V and 0 bases from J, the gap between germline ends came to 20 bases.

DNA of the CDR3: TGTGCCAGCACCGCCTCCGGGACTAGAAGGTTCCATGAGCAGTTCTTC. Its translation is CASTASGTRRFHEQFF. The chain employs TRBV28 and TRBJ2-1, with TRBD2 identical over 8 bases. The CDR3 contains 16 residues. Germline trimming cut 7 bases from V and 8 bases from J; bases unmatched to any gene: 16. Germline-derived CDR1 and CDR2 are MDHEN and SYDVKM.

The V gene is TRBV28, the J gene TRBJ1-2; unclear D gene. The CDR3 extends over 13 amino acids. V was pared by 5 bases and J by 3 bases, with 10 bases between. CDR1 is MDHEN, CDR2 SYDVKM, per germline. The CDR3 reads CASSAHRDYGYTF. CDR3 sequence (DNA): TGTGCCAGCAGTGCACACAGAGACTATGGCTACACCTTC.

The CDR3 coding sequence is TGTGCCAGCAGCCAGAATTCGGGACAGGGGACCTACGAGCAGTACTTC. Protein product: CASSQNSGQGTYEQYF. V and J are TRBV14 and TRBJ2-7, with 10 bases fitting TRBD1. Germline V CDR1 and CDR2: SGHDN, FVKESK. CDR3 size: 16 residues. The V segment lost 3 bases and the J segment 2 bases; nucleotides outside the gene matches: 7.

The chain has TRBV5-1 and TRBJ2-2; 15 bases are shared with TRBD2. J gave up 5 bases and V 3 bases, and 8 bases lay outside the gene matches. Germline V gene data show CDR1 as SGHRS and CDR2 as YFSETQ. The CDR3 spans 18 residues. The CDR3 bases are TGCGCCAGCAGCTGGTCGGGACTAGCGGGAGGAAATACCGGGGAGCTGTTTTTT. Translation gives CASSWSGLAGGNTGELFF.

This chain links TRBV5-1 with TRBJ2-3; TRBD1 agrees at 7 bases. The V segment lost 0 bases and the J segment 2 bases; nucleotides outside the gene matches: 6. This CDR3 spans 16 amino acids. Germline CDR1 SGHRS, CDR2 YFSETQ. Here the CDR3 DNA reads TGCGCCAGCAGCTTGGGCCCGGGACAGACCACAGATACGCAGTATTTT. Translated, it gives CASSLGPGQTTDTQYF.

The rearrangement links TRBV7-6 to TRBJ2-1; D possibly corresponds to TRBD2 (5 bases). CDR3 length: 15 residues. Germline V gene lookup returns CDR1 SGHVS and CDR2 FNYEAQ. With 0 bases removed from V and 6 bases from J, the gap between germline ends came to 12 bases. The CDR3 DNA is TGTGCCAGCAGCTTAGCCGGGGAAGGGCCCAATGAGCAGTTCTTC. It translates to CASSLAGEGPNEQFF. Combining the CDR3 with reference TRBV7-6 and TRBJ2-1 gives the whole variable domain GAGVSQSPRYKVTKRGQDVALRCDPISGHVSLYWYRQALGQGPEFLTYFNYEAQQDKSGLPNDRFSAERPEGSISTLTIQRTEQRDSAMYRCASSLAGEGPNEQFFGPGTRLTVL.

The rearrangement joins TRBV25-1 to TRBJ2-5; possibly TRBD2 for D (5 bases). The germline V gene has CDR1 MGHDK and CDR2 SYGVNS. Trimming stripped 3 bases from V and 2 bases from J, with 10 bases between. The CDR3 length is 14 residues. CDR3 DNA: TGTGCCAGCAGTGAGCAGGACTCTCAAGAGACCCAGTACTTC. Amino acid sequence: CASSEQDSQETQYF.

This clone occurred once. The rearrangement joins TRBV5-1 to TRBJ2-1, with 9 bases fitting TRBD2. The length of the CDR3 is 15 residues. The germline gives CDR1 SGHRS, CDR2 YFSETQ. Losses at the gene ends were 0 bases for V and 6 bases for J; bases not matched to a gene: 4. DNA for the CDR3: TGCGCCAGCAGCTTGGATGCGGGAGGGATCAATGAGCAGTTCTTC. Encoded protein: CASSLDAGGINEQFF.

This chain connects TRBV6-1 to TRBJ1-5; D perhaps matches TRBD1 (6 bases). Trimming took 1 base from V and 0 from J, leaving 10 bases between them. The CDR3 has 16 residues. CDR1 is MNHNS and CDR2 is SASEGT in the germline V gene. The CDR3 region is CASSEGSGVSNQPQHF. The CDR3 nucleotides read TGTGCCAGCAGTGAAGGTTCAGGGGTTAGCAATCAGCCCCAGCATTTT.

This rearrangement joins TRBV7-9 to TRBJ1-5; D may be TRBD1 (6 bases). V lost 0 bases to trimming and J lost 4 bases, with 10 bases between them. Germline V gene lookup returns CDR1 SEHNR and CDR2 FQNEAQ (reference sequence). This CDR3 comprises 15 residues. This CDR3 is CASSLAEGVNQPQHF. The DNA of the CDR3 is TGTGCCAGCAGCTTAGCCGAGGGGGTTAATCAGCCCCAGCATTTT.

The chain couples TRBV30 to TRBJ2-7; no definite D call. The CDR3 sequence is 14 residues long. V lost 3 bases to trimming and J lost 0 bases, with 12 bases between them. CDR1 GTSNPN and CDR2 SVGIG come from the germline V gene (reference sequence). Here the CDR3 DNA reads TGTGCCTGGAGCCCTACCCTAGTCTCCTACGAGCAGTACTTC. It encodes CAWSPTLVSYEQYF.

The rearrangement uses TRBV7-2 and TRBJ2-3; 8 bases map to TRBD2. This CDR3 contains 14 residues. The germline V gene has CDR1 SGHTA and CDR2 FQGNSA. J lost 8 bases, V lost 1 base, and 5 bases had no gene match. The CDR3 sequence is CASSLDNGRGTQYF. The CDR3 nucleotides are TGTGCCAGCAGCTTAGACAACGGGAGGGGTACGCAGTATTTT.

The rearrangement links TRBV27 to TRBJ2-1, with TRBD1 matching over 7 bases. Germline values: CDR1 MNHEY, CDR2 SMNVEV (reference sequence). The CDR3 length is 15 residues. V was clipped by 6 bases and J by 1 base; unmatched bases: 6. Here the CDR3 reads CASRPQGLSYNEQFF. DNA of the CDR3: TGTGCCAGCAGGCCACAGGGGTTGTCCTACAATGAGCAGTTCTTC.

This clone has a single count. The genes are TRBV6-5 and TRBJ1-3; D is uncertain. The germline V gene has CDR1 MNHEY and CDR2 SVGAGI. The CDR3 is 15 residues long. V was cut by 0 bases and J by 11 bases, with 17 bases left in between. The CDR3 DNA follows: TGTGCCAGCAGTTACTCCCTAACCCCCCGCGGTCCCATATATTTT. Encoded protein: CASSYSLTPRGPIYF.

The chain couples TRBV7-8 to TRBJ1-1; D unresolved. This CDR3 has 17 amino acids. Trimming removed 2 bases at V and 0 bases at J, with 16 bases between. Per the germline V gene, CDR1 is SGHVS and CDR2 is FQNEAQ. The CDR3 region has the DNA TGTGCCAGCAGCTTACATGGTCGGGCAGTAATGAACACTGAAGCTTTCTTT. As protein: CASSLHGRAVMNTEAFF.

V is TRBV18 and J is TRBJ2-3; D is unclear. The CDR3 covers 12 residues. Germline loops: CDR1 KGHSH, CDR2 LQKENI. Trimming pared 6 bases from V and 1 base from J, leaving 5 bases between. The DNA for the CDR3 is TGTGCCAGCTCCCGGCGCACAGATACGCAGTATTTT. It codes for CASSRRTDTQYF. Combining the CDR3 with reference TRBV18 and TRBJ2-3 gives the whole variable domain NAGVMQNPRHLVRRRGQEARLRCSPMKGHSHVYWYRQLPEEGLKFMVYLQKENIIDESGMPKERFSAEFPKEGPSILRIQQVVRGDSAAYFCASSRRTDTQYFGPGTRLTVL.

The chain links TRBV10-3 to TRBJ1-5; no definite D call. The CDR3 is 13 amino acids. Trimming stripped 5 bases from V and 8 bases from J, with 13 bases between. The germline gives CDR1 ENHRY, CDR2 SYGVKD. CDR3 amino acids: CAISYSLSEPQHF. The CDR3 DNA follows: TGTGCCATCAGTTATTCCCTATCAGAGCCCCAGCATTTT.

This chain joins TRBV4-3 and TRBJ2-3, with D possibly matching TRBD2 (5 bases). The CDR3 runs to 13 residues. Germline loops: CDR1 LGHNA, CDR2 YSLEER. The V end was cut by 0 bases, the J end by 8 bases, with 9 bases between. CDR3 sequence: CASSQDHLATQYF. CDR3 DNA: TGCGCCAGCAGCCAAGATCATCTAGCTACGCAGTATTTT.

The rearrangement joins TRBV29-1 to TRBJ1-2, with D possibly being TRBD1 (5 bases). In germline, CDR1 is SQVTM, CDR2 ANQGSEA. This CDR3 comprises 11 residues. The germline V and J ends were trimmed by 7 bases and 11 bases, with 17 bases remaining between them. The CDR3 DNA sequence: TGCAGCGGGGGGACCGTGGAAAGGTACACCTTC. Translated, it gives CSGGTVERYTF.

This chain links TRBV6-6 with TRBJ2-7, with D possibly TRBD2 on 6 matching bases. This CDR3 is built from 13 residues. Between the trimmed V and J ends, which lost 5 bases and 3 bases, there was a span of 11 bases. Germline CDR1 MNHNY, CDR2 SVGAGI (reference sequence). This CDR3 is CASSLRENYEQYF. CDR3 sequence (DNA): TGTGCCAGCAGTCTTCGGGAGAACTACGAGCAGTACTTC.